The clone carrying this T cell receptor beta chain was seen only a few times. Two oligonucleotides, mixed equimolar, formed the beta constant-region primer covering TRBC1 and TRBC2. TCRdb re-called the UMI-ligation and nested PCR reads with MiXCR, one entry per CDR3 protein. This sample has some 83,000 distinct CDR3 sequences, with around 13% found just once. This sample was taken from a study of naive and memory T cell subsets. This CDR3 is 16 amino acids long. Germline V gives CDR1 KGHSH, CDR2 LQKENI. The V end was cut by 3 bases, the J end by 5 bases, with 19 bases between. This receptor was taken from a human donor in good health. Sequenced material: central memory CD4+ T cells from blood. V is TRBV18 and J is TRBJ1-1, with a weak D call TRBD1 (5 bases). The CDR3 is CASSPPGTVVVTEAFF. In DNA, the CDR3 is TGTGCCAGCTCACCTCCAGGGACCGTCGTCGTGACTGAAGCTTTCTTT.